Below, 27 T cell receptor beta chains from the same sample are listed, as sequenced in a study of T-cell memory formation after mild COVID-19 (dated by TCRdb to the early 2020s). To prepare the library, 5' RACE was applied. The data were produced on an Illumina NovaSeq 6000. The public sequencing data were trimmed at Q25 with fastp and processed into clonotypes with MiXCR by TCRdb, which kept only in-frame beta chains. Entries are consolidated by CDR3 protein sequence, retaining the most common genes and DNA. In all, the sample holds roughly 170,000 distinct CDR3 sequences, and about 20% of those were seen once. In total, the top ten clones hold approximately 22% of the sample. Sequenced material: PBMCs or a T cell subset sorted from them (not recorded which). These receptors originate from an adult woman who had mild COVID-19 (a few samples of this study predate the infection). The sample titles of this study are shuffled in the database, so cell type and time point are left out; the donor was told from shared clones.

The CDR3 nucleotides read TGTGCCACCAGTGATTTGGATTCCGGGTTCGGGGAGACCCAGTACTTC. It codes for CATSDLDSGFGETQYF. The rearrangement joins TRBV24-1 to TRBJ2-5; the D is unclear. V shed 0 bases and J shed 5 bases, with 15 bases lying between them. The CDR3 extends over 16 amino acids. The V gene's germline CDR1 is KGHDR and CDR2 SFDVKD.

The chain employs TRBV7-8 and TRBJ2-1; 8 positions match TRBD2. CDR3 length equals 16 residues. Germline values: CDR1 SGHVS, CDR2 FQNEAQ. The ends lost 5 bases at V and 3 bases at J; junction bases unmatched: 9. The CDR3 region has the DNA TGTGCCAGCAGCCCCACTAGCGGAGGGAACTACAATGAGCAGTTCTTC. It translates to CASSPTSGGNYNEQFF.

This clonotype was observed a few times. The chain is built from TRBV4-2 and TRBJ1-4, with D possibly being TRBD1 (5 bases). Between the trimmed V and J ends, which lost 0 bases and 5 bases, there was a span of 13 bases. Germline V lookup: CDR1 LGHNA, CDR2 YNFKEQ. The CDR3 consists of 16 residues. The DNA for the CDR3 is TGTGCCAGCAGCCAAGATCCGGCAGGGCAGAATGAAAAACTGTTTTTT. It yields the protein CASSQDPAGQNEKLFF.

This clonotype was detected once. The V gene is TRBV25-1, the J gene TRBJ1-2; a possible D gene is TRBD1 (5 bases). The CDR3 contains 17 residues. With 10 bases removed from V and 1 base from J, the gap between germline ends came to 25 bases. Germline-derived CDR1 and CDR2 are MGHDK and SYGVNS. Written as DNA, the CDR3 is TGTGCCATCTGTAATGGGACTTCCGATGTCGGTAACTATGGCTACACCTTC. Its translation: CAICNGTSDVGNYGYTF.

J is TRBJ2-2 and V is TRBV10-2; 9 nucleotides agree with TRBD2. This CDR3 contains 20 residues. Germline assignment: CDR1 WSHSY and CDR2 SAAADI. With V trimmed by 1 base and J by 3 bases, 15 bases remained unmatched. The CDR3 bases are TGCGCCAGCAGTGAGTTACTCGGACTAGCGATCGCACGGGACACCGGGGAGCTGTTTTTT. It encodes CASSELLGLAIARDTGELFF.

This clonotype was observed a few times. CDR3 sequence reads: CASSTHRDRGSLKLAYNEQFF. Written as DNA, the CDR3 is TGCGCCAGCAGCACTCACCGGGACAGGGGCTCTTTAAAGCTGGCCTACAATGAGCAGTTCTTC. This chain uses TRBV5-1 with TRBJ2-1; 10 bases line up with TRBD1. The CDR3 is 21 residues long. The V and J ends lost 4 bases and 2 bases, in that order; junction bases with no gene match: 21. The germline gives CDR1 SGHRS, CDR2 YFSETQ. Complete variable domain (other parts from reference TRBV5-1 and TRBJ2-1): KAGVTQTPRYLIKTRGQQVTLSCSPISGHRSVSWYQQTPGQGLQFLFEYFSETQRNKGNFPGRFSGRQFSNSRSEMNVSTLELGDSALYLCASSTHRDRGSLKLAYNEQFFGPGTRLTVL.

CDR3 nucleotides: TGTGCCCCCAGCTTAGACACTAGCGGTAATGAGCAGTTCTTC. It is translated as CAPSLDTSGNEQFF. The rearrangement uses TRBV7-9 and TRBJ2-1, with 8 bases aligning to TRBD2. V was clipped by 11 bases and J by 7 bases; unmatched bases: 13. The germline gives CDR1 SEHNR, CDR2 FQNEAQ (reference sequence). The CDR3 contains 14 residues. Full variable domain (rest looked up from reference TRBV7-9 and TRBJ2-1): DTGVSQNPRHKITKRGQNVTFRCDPISEHNRLYWYRQTLGQGPEFLTYFQNEAQLEKSRLLSDRFSAERPKGSFSTLEIQRTEQGDSAMYLCAPSLDTSGNEQFFGPGTRLTVL.

This clonotype was recorded at least ten times. This chain joins TRBV20-1 and TRBJ1-1; 7 nucleotides match TRBD1. V shed 0 bases and J 3 bases; nucleotides not matched to a gene: 1. Germline loops: CDR1 DFQATT, CDR2 SNEGSKA (reference sequence). The CDR3 sequence is 13 residues long. Written as DNA, the CDR3 is TGCAGTGCTAGAGAAACAGGGGACACTGAAGCTTTCTTT. Amino acid sequence: CSARETGDTEAFF.

V and J are TRBV6-5 and TRBJ2-7; 12 positions agree with TRBD2. Germline loops: CDR1 MNHEY, CDR2 SVGAGI. This CDR3 contains 18 residues. J was trimmed by 5 bases and V by 8 bases; bases with no gene match: 19. Here the CDR3 DNA reads TGTGCCAGCTCCCAGACTAGCGGGGGCCTCCCGCGGGGCCACGAGCAGTACTTC. As protein: CASSQTSGGLPRGHEQYF.

This clonotype turned up a few times. The chain uses TRBV7-9 and TRBJ2-7, with D perhaps TRBD1 (6 bases). Germline-derived CDR1 and CDR2 are SEHNR and FQNEAQ (reference sequence). The CDR3 totals 13 residues. V lost 6 bases to trimming and J lost 3 bases, with 12 bases between them. CDR3 sequence: CASRRTENYEQYF. The CDR3 bases are TGTGCCAGCAGACGGACAGAAAACTACGAGCAGTACTTC.

The V gene is TRBV7-6, the J gene TRBJ2-5; D is ambiguous. This CDR3 has 13 residues. Germline V CDR1 and CDR2: SGHVS, FNYEAQ. The germline V and J ends were trimmed by 8 bases and 1 base, with 11 bases remaining between them. The CDR3 loop is CASRGPLQETQYF. The CDR3 nucleotides are TGTGCCAGCCGAGGACCCCTCCAAGAGACCCAGTACTTC.

This clonotype was detected only a few times. The CDR3 DNA sequence: TGTGCCTGGAGTGTAATACAGGGGCACGAGCAGTACTTC. Translation: CAWSVIQGHEQYF. The chain carries TRBV30 and TRBJ2-7; 7 positions match TRBD1. The J segment lost 5 bases and the V segment lost 0 bases, leaving 4 bases of the junction unmatched. The CDR3 is 13 amino acids. Germline assignment: CDR1 GTSNPN and CDR2 SVGIG (reference sequence).

J is TRBJ2-7 and V is TRBV4-3; D ambiguous. The V gene lost 0 bases and the J gene lost 2 bases, with 5 bases spanning the gap. Germline-derived CDR1 and CDR2 are LGHNA and YSLEER. This CDR3 is built from 13 residues. The CDR3 here is CASSQDSPYEQYF. The DNA of the CDR3 is TGCGCCAGCAGCCAAGATAGTCCCTACGAGCAGTACTTC.

The chain uses TRBV7-6 and TRBJ2-1; D gene unclear. The CDR3 length is 12 residues. Germline CDR1 and CDR2: SGHVS and FNYEAQ. V was pared by 5 bases and J by 10 bases, with 12 bases between. The CDR3, as DNA: TGTGCCAGCAGCCTCTTGACTGGGGAGCAGTTCTTC. Its protein is CASSLLTGEQFF. Based on the CDR3 plus reference TRBV7-6 and TRBJ2-1, the full variable domain is GAGVSQSPRYKVTKRGQDVALRCDPISGHVSLYWYRQALGQGPEFLTYFNYEAQQDKSGLPNDRFSAERPEGSISTLTIQRTEQRDSAMYRCASSLLTGEQFFGPGTRLTVL.

The J gene is TRBJ2-4, the V gene TRBV29-1; no firm D call. The CDR3 extends over 13 amino acids. V lost 4 bases to trimming and J lost 0 bases, with 7 bases between them. Germline CDR1 and CDR2: SQVTM and ANQGSEA. The CDR3 DNA sequence: TGCAGCGTTGTCATAATAGCCAAAAACATTCAGTACTTC. It yields the protein CSVVIIAKNIQYF.

The chain recombines TRBV6-1 with TRBJ1-2; 7 nucleotides match TRBD1. The ends lost 8 bases at V and 10 bases at J; junction bases unmatched: 7. Germline loops: CDR1 MNHNS, CDR2 SASEGT. The CDR3 spans 11 residues. The CDR3, as DNA: TGTGCCAGCGGGTTTACAGGGGACTACACCTTC. Encoded protein: CASGFTGDYTF.

In its sample, this clonotype was seen a few times. The chain uses TRBV4-2 and TRBJ2-7, with D maybe TRBD2 (6 bases). The CDR3 runs 15 residues. V lost 0 bases, J lost 6 bases, and 15 bases lay in between. Per germline, CDR1 LGHNA and CDR2 YNFKEQ. The CDR3 region has the DNA TGTGCCAGCAGCCAAGAGGACTACCAAAGCGGCGAGCAGTACTTC. It is translated as CASSQEDYQSGEQYF.

The chain links TRBV5-1 to TRBJ2-7; a possible D gene is TRBD1 (6 bases). Germline V gives CDR1 SGHRS, CDR2 YFSETQ. V was trimmed by 1 base and J by 1 base, leaving 9 bases between them. CDR3 length: 14 amino acids. CDR3 nucleotide sequence: TGCGCCAGCAGCTTGTTGCAGGGGTCCTACGAGCAGTACTTC. Its translation: CASSLLQGSYEQYF.

In its sample, this clonotype was seen a few times. V and J are TRBV2 and TRBJ1-1; D not certain. V lost 3 bases, J lost 0 bases, and 11 bases lay in between. Germline V gene lookup returns CDR1 SNHLY and CDR2 FYNNEI. The CDR3 has 15 amino acids. CDR3 nucleotide sequence: TGTGCCAGCAGTGAGTTGGAACTAATGAACACTGAAGCTTTCTTT. Its translation: CASSELELMNTEAFF.

The chain combines TRBV27 with TRBJ2-7; the match to TRBD1 covers 10 bases. Germline V gene lookup returns CDR1 MNHEY and CDR2 SMNVEV (reference sequence). The CDR3 is 14 residues long. Germline trimming cut 4 bases from V and 3 bases from J; bases unmatched to any gene: 3. CDR3 sequence: CASSSGQGIYEQYF. Here the CDR3 DNA reads TGTGCCAGCAGTTCGGGACAGGGGATCTACGAGCAGTACTTC.

V gene TRBV4-3 combines with J gene TRBJ2-7, with TRBD2 identical over 7 bases. This CDR3 contains 16 residues. The J segment lost 1 base and the V segment lost 0 bases, leaving 6 bases of the junction unmatched. Germline CDR1 reads LGHNA; CDR2 reads YSLEER. The CDR3 reads CASSQDREGPSYEQYF. The CDR3 coding sequence is TGCGCCAGCAGCCAAGATAGGGAGGGACCTTCCTACGAGCAGTACTTC.

This clonotype appeared a few times. The chain uses TRBV20-1 and TRBJ2-1; 10 nucleotides line up with TRBD2. V lost 0 bases, J lost 6 bases, and 5 bases stayed unmatched. Germline lookup yields CDR1 DFQATT and CDR2 SNEGSKA (reference sequence). The CDR3 runs 15 residues. The chain's CDR3 is CSARDIAGGPNEQFF. The CDR3 region has the DNA TGCAGTGCTAGAGATATAGCGGGGGGCCCCAATGAGCAGTTCTTC.

This clonotype was observed at least ten times. The rearrangement links TRBV6-1 to TRBJ2-1; D may be TRBD2 (6 bases). The ends were cut back, 8 bases at V and 7 bases at J, with 24 bases in the middle. Germline lookup yields CDR1 MNHNS and CDR2 SASEGT. This CDR3 has 16 residues. The chain's CDR3 is CASEGSMGSGGNEQFF. CDR3 sequence (DNA): TGTGCCAGCGAGGGAAGTATGGGGAGTGGGGGGAATGAGCAGTTCTTC.

CDR3 sequence: CASSLAGGPAELFF. The CDR3 DNA follows: TGTGCCAGCAGCCTAGCGGGAGGGCCAGCGGAGCTGTTTTTT. This sequence joins TRBV9 and TRBJ2-2, with TRBD2 matching over 12 bases. The CDR3 is 14 amino acids. The J segment lost 10 bases and the V segment lost 4 bases, leaving 5 bases of the junction unmatched. From germline, CDR1 is SGDLS and CDR2 YYNGEE.

The chain links TRBV7-9 to TRBJ2-1; 10 nucleotides match TRBD1. Germline CDR1 reads SEHNR; CDR2 reads FQNEAQ (reference sequence). V was clipped by 1 base and J by 13 bases; unmatched bases: 10. CDR3 size: 15 residues. Written as DNA, the CDR3 is TGTGCCAGCAGCTTAGGGTTCGGACAGGGGGTCTCTCAGTTCTTC. It codes for CASSLGFGQGVSQFF.

The chain combines TRBV7-9 with TRBJ2-1; 9 bases map to TRBD1. V was clipped by 5 bases and J by 8 bases; unmatched bases: 7. Germline CDR1 SEHNR, CDR2 FQNEAQ (reference sequence). CDR3 size: 14 residues. The CDR3 coding sequence is TGTGCCAGCAGCCCAGGACAGGGGAGATATGAGCAGTTCTTC. Translating gives CASSPGQGRYEQFF.

This clonotype was recorded a few times. V usage is TRBV6-5 and J usage is TRBJ2-7, with 9 nucleotides matching TRBD2. The CDR3 consists of 14 residues. Unmatched junction bases numbered 4, after V lost 5 bases and J lost 2 bases. Germline lookup yields CDR1 MNHEY and CDR2 SVGAGI. DNA for the CDR3: TGTGCCAGCAGTCATAGCGGGAGAGCCTACGAGCAGTACTTC. This sequence encodes CASSHSGRAYEQYF.